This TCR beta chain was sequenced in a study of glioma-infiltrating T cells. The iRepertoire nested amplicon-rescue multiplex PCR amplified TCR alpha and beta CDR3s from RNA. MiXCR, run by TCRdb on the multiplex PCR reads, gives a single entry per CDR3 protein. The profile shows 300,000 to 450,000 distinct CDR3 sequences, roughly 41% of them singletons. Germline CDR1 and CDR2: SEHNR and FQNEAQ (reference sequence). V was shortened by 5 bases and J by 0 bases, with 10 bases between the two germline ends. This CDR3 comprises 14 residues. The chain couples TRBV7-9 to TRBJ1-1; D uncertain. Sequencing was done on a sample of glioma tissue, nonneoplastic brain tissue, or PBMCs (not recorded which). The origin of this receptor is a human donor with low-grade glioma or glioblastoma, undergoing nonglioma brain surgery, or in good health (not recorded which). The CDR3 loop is CASSPDGVNTEAFF. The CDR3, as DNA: TGTGCCAGCAGCCCCGACGGGGTGAACACTGAAGCTTTCTTT. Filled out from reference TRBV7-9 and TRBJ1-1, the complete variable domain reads DTGVSQNPRHKITKRGQNVTFRCDPISEHNRLYWYRQTLGQGPEFLTYFQNEAQLEKSRLLSDRFSAERPKGSFSTLEIQRTEQGDSAMYLCASSPDGVNTEAFFGQGTRLTVV.